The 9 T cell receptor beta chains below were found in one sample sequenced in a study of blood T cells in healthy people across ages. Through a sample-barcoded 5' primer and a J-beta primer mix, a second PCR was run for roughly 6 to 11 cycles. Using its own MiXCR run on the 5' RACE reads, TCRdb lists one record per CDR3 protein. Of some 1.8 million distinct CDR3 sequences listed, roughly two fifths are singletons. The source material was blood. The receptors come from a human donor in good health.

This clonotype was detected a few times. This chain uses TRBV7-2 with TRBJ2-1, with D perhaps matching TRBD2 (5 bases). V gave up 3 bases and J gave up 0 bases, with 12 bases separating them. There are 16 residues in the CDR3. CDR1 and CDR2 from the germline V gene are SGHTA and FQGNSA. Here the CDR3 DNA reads TGTGCCAGCAGCTTCTGGCCACGGGGCTCCTACAATGAGCAGTTCTTC. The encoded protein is CASSFWPRGSYNEQFF.

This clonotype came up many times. The CDR3 sequence: CSVQKEATVTLYF. The CDR3, as DNA: TGCAGCGTCCAAAAAGAGGCGACAGTAACCTTGTACTTC. The gene calls are TRBV29-1 and TRBJ2-7, with D perhaps TRBD1 (5 bases). Germline V lookup: CDR1 SQVTM, CDR2 ANQGSEA. CDR3 length: 13 residues. V was clipped by 6 bases and J by 12 bases, with 24 bases between them.

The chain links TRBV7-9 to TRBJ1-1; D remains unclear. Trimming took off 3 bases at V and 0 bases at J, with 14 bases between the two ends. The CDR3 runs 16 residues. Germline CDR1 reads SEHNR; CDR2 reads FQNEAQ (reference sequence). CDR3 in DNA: TGTGCCAGCAGCTTCGACGTACTTATAATGAACACTGAAGCTTTCTTT. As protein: CASSFDVLIMNTEAFF. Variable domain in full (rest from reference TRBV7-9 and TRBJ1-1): DTGVSQNPRHKITKRGQNVTFRCDPISEHNRLYWYRQTLGQGPEFLTYFQNEAQLEKSRLLSDRFSAERPKGSFSTLEIQRTEQGDSAMYLCASSFDVLIMNTEAFFGQGTRLTVV.

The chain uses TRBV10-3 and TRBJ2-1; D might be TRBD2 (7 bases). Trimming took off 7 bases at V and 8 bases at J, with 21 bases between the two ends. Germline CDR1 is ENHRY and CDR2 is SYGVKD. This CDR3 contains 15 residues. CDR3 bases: TGTGCCATCACTGGGGGGGGACAAGTTGTGGATGAGCAGTTCTTC. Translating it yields CAITGGGQVVDEQFF.

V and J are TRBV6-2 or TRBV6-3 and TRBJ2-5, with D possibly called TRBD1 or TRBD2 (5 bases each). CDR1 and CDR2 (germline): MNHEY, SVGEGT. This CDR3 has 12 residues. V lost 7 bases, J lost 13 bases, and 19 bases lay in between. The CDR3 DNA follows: TGTGCCAGCACCGATAAGGGACCGCCTTGGTACTTC. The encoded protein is CASTDKGPPWYF.

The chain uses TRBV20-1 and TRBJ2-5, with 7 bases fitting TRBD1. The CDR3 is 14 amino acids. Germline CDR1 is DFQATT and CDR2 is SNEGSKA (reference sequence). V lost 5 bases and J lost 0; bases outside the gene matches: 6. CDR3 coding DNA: TGCAGTGCTTCATCAGACAGGGACCAAGAGACCCAGTACTTC. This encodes CSASSDRDQETQYF.

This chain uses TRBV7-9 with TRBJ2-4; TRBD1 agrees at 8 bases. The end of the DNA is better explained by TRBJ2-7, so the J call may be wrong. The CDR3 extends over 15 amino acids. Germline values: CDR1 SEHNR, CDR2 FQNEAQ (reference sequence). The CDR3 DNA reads TGTGCCAGCAGCTTAGGATCAGGGGGCGAGTACGAGCAGTACTTC. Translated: CASSLGSGGEYEQYF.

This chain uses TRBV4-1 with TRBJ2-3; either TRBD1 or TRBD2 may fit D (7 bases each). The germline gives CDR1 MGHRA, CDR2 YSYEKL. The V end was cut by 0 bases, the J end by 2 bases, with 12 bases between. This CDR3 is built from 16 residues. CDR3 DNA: TGCGCCAGCAGCCAAGATCAGGGGGGGGACACAGATACGCAGTATTTT. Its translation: CASSQDQGGDTDTQYF.

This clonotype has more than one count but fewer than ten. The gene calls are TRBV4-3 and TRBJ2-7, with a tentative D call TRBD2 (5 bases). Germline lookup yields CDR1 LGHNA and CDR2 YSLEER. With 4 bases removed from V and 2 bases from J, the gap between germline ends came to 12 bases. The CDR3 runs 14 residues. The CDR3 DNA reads TGCGCCAGCAGCCCGGGGTACTTAACCTACGAGCAGTACTTC. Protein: CASSPGYLTYEQYF.